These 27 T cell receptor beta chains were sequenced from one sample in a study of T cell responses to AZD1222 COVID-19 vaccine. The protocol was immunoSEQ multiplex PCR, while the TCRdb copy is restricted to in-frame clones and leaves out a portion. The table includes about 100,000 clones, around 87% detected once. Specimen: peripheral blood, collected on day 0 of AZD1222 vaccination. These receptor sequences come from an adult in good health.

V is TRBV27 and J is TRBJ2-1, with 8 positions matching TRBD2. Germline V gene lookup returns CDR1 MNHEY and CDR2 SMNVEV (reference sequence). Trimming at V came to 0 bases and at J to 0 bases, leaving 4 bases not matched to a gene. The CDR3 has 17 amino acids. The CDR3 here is CASSLSSSGSSYNEQFF. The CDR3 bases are TGTGCCAGCAGTTTATCGTCCAGCGGGAGCTCCTACAATGAGCAGTTCTTC.

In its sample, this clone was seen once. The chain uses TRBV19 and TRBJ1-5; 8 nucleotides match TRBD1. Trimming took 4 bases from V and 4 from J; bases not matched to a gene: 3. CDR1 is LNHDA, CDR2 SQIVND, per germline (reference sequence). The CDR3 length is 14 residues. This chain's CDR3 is CASSNRGKNQPQHF. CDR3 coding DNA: TGTGCCAGTAGTAACAGGGGGAAGAATCAGCCCCAGCATTTT.

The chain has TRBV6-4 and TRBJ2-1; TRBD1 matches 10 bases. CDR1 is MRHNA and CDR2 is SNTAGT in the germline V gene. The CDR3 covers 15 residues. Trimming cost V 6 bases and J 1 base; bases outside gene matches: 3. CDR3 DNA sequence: TGTGCCAGCAGCAAGGGACAGGGGTCCTACAATGAGCAGTTCTTC. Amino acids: CASSKGQGSYNEQFF.

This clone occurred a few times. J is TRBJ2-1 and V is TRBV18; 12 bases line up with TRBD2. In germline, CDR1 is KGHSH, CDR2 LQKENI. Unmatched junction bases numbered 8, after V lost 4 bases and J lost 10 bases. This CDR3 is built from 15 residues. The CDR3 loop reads CASSQTSGSGPEQFF. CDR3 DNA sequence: TGTGCCAGCTCACAGACTAGCGGGAGTGGGCCCGAGCAGTTCTTC. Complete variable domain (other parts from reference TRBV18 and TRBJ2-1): NAGVMQNPRHLVRRRGQEARLRCSPMKGHSHVYWYRQLPEEGLKFMVYLQKENIIDESGMPKERFSAEFPKEGPSILRIQQVVRGDSAAYFCASSQTSGSGPEQFFGPGTRLTVL.

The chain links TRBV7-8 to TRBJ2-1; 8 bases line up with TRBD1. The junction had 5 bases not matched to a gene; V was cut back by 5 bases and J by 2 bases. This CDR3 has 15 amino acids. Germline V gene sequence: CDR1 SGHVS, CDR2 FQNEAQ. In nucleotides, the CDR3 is TGTGCCAGCAGCCAGGACAGGGAACCCTACAATGAGCAGTTCTTC. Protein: CASSQDREPYNEQFF.

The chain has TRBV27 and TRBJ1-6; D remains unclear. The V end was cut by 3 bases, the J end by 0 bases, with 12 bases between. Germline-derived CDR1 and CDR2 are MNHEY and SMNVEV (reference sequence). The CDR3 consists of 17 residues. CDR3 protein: CASSLNTKSSYNSPLHF. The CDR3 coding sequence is TGTGCCAGCAGTTTGAACACCAAGAGCTCCTATAATTCACCCCTCCACTTT.

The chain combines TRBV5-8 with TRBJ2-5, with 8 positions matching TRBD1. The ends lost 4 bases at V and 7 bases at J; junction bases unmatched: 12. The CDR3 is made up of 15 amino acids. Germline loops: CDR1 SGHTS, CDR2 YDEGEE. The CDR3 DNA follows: TGTGCCAGCAGCCAGTTGGGACAGGTCGGCGGGACCCAGTACTTC. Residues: CASSQLGQVGGTQYF.

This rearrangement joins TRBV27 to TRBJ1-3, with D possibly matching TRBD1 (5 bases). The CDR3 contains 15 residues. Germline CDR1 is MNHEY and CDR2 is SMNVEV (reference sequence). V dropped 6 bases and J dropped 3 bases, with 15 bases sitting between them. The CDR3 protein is CASRSTGIGGNTIYF. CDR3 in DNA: TGTGCCAGCAGAAGTACAGGTATTGGTGGAAACACCATATATTTT.

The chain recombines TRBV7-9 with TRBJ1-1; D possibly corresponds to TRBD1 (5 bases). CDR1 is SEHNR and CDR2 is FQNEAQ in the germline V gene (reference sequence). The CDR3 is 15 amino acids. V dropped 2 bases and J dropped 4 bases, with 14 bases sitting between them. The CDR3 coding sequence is TGTGCCAGCAGCTTATTGGGGGAGAGGAGCACTGAAGCTTTCTTT. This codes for CASSLLGERSTEAFF.

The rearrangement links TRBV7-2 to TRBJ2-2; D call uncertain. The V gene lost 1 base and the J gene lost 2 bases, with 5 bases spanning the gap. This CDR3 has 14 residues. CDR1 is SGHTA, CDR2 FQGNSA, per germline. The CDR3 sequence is CASSLGVNTGELFF. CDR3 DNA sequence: TGTGCCAGCAGCTTAGGCGTTAACACCGGGGAGCTGTTTTTT.

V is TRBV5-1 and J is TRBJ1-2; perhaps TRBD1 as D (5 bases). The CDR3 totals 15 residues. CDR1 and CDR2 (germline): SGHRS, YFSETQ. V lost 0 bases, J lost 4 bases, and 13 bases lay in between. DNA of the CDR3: TGCGCCAGCAGCTTGGCCGGGGGGACTCCCTATGGCTACACCTTC. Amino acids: CASSLAGGTPYGYTF.

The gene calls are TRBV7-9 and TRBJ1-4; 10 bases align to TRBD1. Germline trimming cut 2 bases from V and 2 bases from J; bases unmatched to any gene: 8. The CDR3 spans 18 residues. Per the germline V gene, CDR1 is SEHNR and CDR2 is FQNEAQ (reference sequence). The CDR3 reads CASSLRTGGALTNEKLFF. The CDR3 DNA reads TGTGCCAGCAGCTTACGGACAGGGGGAGCTCTTACTAATGAAAAACTGTTTTTT.

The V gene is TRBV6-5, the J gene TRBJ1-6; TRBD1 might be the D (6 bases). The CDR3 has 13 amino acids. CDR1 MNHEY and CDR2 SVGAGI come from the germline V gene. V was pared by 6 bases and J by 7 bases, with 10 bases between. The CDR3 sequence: CASRQGTNSPLHF. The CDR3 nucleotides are TGTGCCAGCAGGCAGGGGACCAATTCACCCCTCCACTTT.

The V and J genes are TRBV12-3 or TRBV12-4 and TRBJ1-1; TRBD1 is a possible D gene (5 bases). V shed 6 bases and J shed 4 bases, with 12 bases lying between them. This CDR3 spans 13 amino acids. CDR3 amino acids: CASSLRVGTEAFF. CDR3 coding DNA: TGTGCCAGCAGCCTCAGGGTGGGCACTGAAGCTTTCTTT.

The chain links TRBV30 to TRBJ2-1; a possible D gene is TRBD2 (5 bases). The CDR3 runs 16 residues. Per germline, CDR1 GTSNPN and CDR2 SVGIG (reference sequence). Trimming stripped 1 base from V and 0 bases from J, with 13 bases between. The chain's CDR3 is CAWSGPSGSSYNEQFF. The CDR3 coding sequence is TGTGCCTGGAGTGGGCCCAGCGGTAGCTCCTACAATGAGCAGTTCTTC.

DNA for the CDR3: TGTGCCAGCACCTCATCGCGGGGTTGGGGCGAGCAGTACTTC. It specifies CASTSSRGWGEQYF. The J gene is TRBJ2-7, the V gene TRBV2; D may be TRBD2 (6 bases). The CDR3 runs to 14 residues. CDR1 is SNHLY and CDR2 is FYNNEI in the germline V gene. V lost 7 bases and J 6 bases, leaving 19 bases between the germline ends.

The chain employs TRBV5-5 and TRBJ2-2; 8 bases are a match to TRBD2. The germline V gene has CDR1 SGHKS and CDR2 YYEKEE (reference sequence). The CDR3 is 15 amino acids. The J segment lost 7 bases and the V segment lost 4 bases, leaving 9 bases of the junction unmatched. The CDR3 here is CASSKISGRVGELFF. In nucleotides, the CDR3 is TGTGCCAGCAGCAAAATCAGCGGGAGAGTCGGGGAGCTGTTTTTT.

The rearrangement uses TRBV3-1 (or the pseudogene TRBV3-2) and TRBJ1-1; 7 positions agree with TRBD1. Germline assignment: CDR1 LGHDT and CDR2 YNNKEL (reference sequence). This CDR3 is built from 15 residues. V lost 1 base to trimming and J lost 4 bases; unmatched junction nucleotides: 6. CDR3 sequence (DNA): TGTGCCAGCAGCCAAGGGCCAGGGGGATTCACTGAAGCTTTCTTT. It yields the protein CASSQGPGGFTEAFF.

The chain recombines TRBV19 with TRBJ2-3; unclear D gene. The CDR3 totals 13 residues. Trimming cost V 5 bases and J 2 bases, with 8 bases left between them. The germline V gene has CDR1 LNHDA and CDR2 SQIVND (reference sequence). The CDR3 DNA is TGTGCCAGTAGTTTCAGATTCACAGATACGCAGTATTTT. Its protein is CASSFRFTDTQYF.

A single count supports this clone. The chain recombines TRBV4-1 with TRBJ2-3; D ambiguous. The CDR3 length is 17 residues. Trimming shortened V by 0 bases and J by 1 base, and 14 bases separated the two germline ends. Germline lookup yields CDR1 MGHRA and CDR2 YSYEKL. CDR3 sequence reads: CASSQDTSGWGTDTQYF. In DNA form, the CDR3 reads TGCGCCAGCAGCCAAGATACTTCCGGATGGGGCACAGATACGCAGTATTTT.

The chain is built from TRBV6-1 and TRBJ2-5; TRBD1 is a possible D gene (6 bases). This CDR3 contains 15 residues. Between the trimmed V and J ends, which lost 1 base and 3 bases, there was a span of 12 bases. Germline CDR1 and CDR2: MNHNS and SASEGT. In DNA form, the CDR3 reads TGTGCCAGCAGTGAAGGACAGGCCTGGGAAGAGACCCAGTACTTC. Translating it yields CASSEGQAWEETQYF.

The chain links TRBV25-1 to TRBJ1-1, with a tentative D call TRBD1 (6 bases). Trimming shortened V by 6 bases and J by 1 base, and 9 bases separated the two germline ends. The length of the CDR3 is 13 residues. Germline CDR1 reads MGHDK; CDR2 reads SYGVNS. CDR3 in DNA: TGTGCCAGCAGATTGACAGGGAACACTGAAGCTTTCTTT. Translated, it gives CASRLTGNTEAFF.

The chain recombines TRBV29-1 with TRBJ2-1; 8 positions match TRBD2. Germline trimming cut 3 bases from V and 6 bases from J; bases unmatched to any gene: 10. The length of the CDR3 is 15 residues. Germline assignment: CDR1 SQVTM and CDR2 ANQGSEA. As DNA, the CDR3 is TGCAGCGTTGATGGGACTAGGGAAGGGTTCAATGAGCAGTTCTTC. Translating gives CSVDGTREGFNEQFF.

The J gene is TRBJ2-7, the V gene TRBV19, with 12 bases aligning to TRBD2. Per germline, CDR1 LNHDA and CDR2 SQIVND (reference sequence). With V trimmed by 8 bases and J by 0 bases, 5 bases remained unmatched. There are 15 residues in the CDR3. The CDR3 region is CASGTSGFPSYEQYF. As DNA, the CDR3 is TGTGCCAGTGGGACTAGCGGGTTCCCCTCCTACGAGCAGTACTTC.

The DNA for the CDR3 is TGTGCCAGCTCTGCGGGACAGGCTTTTAATAATTCACCCCTCCACTTT. Its translation is CASSAGQAFNNSPLHF. The chain has TRBV28 and TRBJ1-6; 8 bases line up with TRBD1. The CDR3 is 16 residues long. The ends lost 8 bases at V and 5 bases at J; junction bases unmatched: 11. The germline V gene has CDR1 MDHEN and CDR2 SYDVKM.

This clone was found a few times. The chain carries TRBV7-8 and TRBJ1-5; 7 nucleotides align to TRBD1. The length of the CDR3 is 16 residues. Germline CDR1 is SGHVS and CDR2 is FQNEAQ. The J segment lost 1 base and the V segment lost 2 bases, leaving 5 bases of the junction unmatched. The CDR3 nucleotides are TGTGCCAGCAGCTTACAGGGGGTGGTGAGCAATCAGCCCCAGCATTTT. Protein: CASSLQGVVSNQPQHF.

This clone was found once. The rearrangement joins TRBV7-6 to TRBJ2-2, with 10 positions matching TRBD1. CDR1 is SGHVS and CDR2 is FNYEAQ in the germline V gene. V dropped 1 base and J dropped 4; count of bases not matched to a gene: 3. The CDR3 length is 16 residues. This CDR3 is CASSLDRDRGTGELFF. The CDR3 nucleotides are TGTGCCAGCAGCTTAGACCGGGACAGGGGCACCGGGGAGCTGTTTTTT.